Relative to its sample, the clone carrying this T cell receptor (beta chain) is medium-sized. Antigen: not known. Using a CD8+CD4-CCR7+CD45RA+ phenotype, naive CD8 T cells were sorted. The source of the sample is a study of molecular identifiers for immune sequencing clone quantification. Findings and limits, study-wide: Over 99% of CMV-specific effector molecules, but under 1% of naive ones, were in clones above 20 copies.

Germline V gives CDR1 SQVTM, CDR2 ANQGSEA. V was clipped by 3 bases and J by 14 bases, with 13 bases between them. The CDR3 runs to 10 residues. With listed TCR primers and previously described methods, bulk TCR libraries were prepared. TCRdb used MiXCR to reprocess the PCR reads, holding one entry per CDR3 protein. The profile shows about 9,800 distinct CDR3 sequences, less than 20% of them singletons. V is TRBV29-1 and J is TRBJ1-2; D unclear. Sample: naive CD8+ T cells from blood, with Jurkat cell RNA spiked in. Subset denoted: FACS-sorted CD8+CD4-CCR7+CD45RA+ naive T cells. The sequence was obtained from a human donor in good health. Some libraries in this study had Jurkat cell RNA spiked in. Written as DNA, the CDR3 is TGCAGCGTTGATCAAGATCCTGGAACCTTC. The encoded protein is CSVDQDPGTF.